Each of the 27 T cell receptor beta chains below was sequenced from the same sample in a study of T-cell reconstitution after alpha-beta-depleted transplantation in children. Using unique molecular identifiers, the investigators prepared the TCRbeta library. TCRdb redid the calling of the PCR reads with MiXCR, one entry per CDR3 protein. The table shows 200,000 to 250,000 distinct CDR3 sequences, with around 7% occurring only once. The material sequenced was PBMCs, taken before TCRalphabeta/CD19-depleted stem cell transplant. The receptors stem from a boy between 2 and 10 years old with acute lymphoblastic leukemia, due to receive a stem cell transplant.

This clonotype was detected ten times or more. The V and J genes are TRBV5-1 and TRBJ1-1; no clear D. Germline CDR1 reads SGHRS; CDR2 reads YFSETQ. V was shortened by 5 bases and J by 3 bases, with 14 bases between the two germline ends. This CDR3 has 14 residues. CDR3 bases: TGCGCCAGCAGATCCGAACCCATCGACACTGAAGCTTTCTTT. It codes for CASRSEPIDTEAFF. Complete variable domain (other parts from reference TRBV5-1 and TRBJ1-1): KAGVTQTPRYLIKTRGQQVTLSCSPISGHRSVSWYQQTPGQGLQFLFEYFSETQRNKGNFPGRFSGRQFSNSRSEMNVSTLELGDSALYLCASRSEPIDTEAFFGQGTRLTVV.

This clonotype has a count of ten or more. Written as DNA, the CDR3 is TGTGCCAGCAGTGAAAGTCTAGGTGCAGCTAGCACAGATACGCAGTATTTT. This gives the protein CASSESLGAASTDTQYF. This chain links TRBV6-1 with TRBJ2-3; D remains unclear. This CDR3 contains 17 residues. Trimming took off 2 bases at V and 0 bases at J, with 15 bases between the two ends. The germline gives CDR1 MNHNS, CDR2 SASEGT.

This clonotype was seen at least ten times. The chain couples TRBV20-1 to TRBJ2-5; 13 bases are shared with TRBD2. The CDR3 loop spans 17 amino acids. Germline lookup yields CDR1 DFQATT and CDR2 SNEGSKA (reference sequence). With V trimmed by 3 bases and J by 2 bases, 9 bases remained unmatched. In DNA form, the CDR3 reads TGCAGTGCTAGTTCCGGGTGGGGACTAGCGGGACAAGAGACCCAGTACTTC. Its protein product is CSASSGWGLAGQETQYF.

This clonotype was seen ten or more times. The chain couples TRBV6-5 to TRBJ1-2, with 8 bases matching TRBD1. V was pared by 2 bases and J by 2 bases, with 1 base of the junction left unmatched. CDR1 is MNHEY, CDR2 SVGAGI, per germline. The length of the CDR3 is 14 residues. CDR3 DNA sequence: TGTGCCAGCAGTTACGGGACAGGCAACTATGGCTACACCTTC. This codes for CASSYGTGNYGYTF.

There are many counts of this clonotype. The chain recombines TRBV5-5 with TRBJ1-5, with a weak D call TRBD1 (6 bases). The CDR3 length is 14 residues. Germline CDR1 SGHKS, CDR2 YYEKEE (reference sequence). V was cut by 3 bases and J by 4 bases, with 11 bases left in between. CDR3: CASSWTVYNQPQHF. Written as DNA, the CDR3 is TGTGCCAGCAGCTGGACAGTTTATAATCAGCCCCAGCATTTT.

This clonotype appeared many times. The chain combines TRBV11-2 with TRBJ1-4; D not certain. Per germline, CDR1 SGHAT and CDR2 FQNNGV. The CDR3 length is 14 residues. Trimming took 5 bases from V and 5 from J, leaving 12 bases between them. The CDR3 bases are TGTGCCAGCAGCCCAACGGCAGCAAATGAAAAACTGTTTTTT. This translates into CASSPTAANEKLFF.

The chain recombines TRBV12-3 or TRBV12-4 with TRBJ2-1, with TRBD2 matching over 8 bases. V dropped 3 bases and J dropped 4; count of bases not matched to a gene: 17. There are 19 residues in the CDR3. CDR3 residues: CASSFRGGGQTQAYNEQFF. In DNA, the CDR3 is TGTGCCAGCAGTTTCCGGGGGGGAGGGCAAACACAGGCATACAATGAGCAGTTCTTC.

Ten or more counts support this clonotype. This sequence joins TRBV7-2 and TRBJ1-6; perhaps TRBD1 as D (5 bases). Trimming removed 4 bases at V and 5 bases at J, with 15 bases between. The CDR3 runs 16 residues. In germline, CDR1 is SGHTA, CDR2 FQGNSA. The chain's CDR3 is CASSWPTGRNNSPLHF. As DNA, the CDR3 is TGTGCCAGCAGCTGGCCCACGGGACGGAATAATTCACCCCTCCACTTT.

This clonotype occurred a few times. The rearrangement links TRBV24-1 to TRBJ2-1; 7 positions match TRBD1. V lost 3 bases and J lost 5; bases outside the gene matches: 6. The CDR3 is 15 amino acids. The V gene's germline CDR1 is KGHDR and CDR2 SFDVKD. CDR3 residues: CATSDIQGFHNEQFF. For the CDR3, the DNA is TGTGCCACCAGTGATATACAGGGGTTCCACAATGAGCAGTTCTTC.

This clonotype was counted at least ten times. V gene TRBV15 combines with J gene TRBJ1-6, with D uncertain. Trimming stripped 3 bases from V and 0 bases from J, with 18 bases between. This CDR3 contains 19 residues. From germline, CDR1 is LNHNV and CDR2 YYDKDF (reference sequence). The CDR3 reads CATSRGKTGRSSYNSPLHF. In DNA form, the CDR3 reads TGTGCCACCAGCAGGGGGAAAACTGGACGGAGCTCCTATAATTCACCCCTCCACTTT.

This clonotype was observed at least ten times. CDR3: CASSFYPSPLHF. The CDR3 DNA follows: TGTGCCAGCAGTTTCTATCCTTCACCCCTCCACTTT. This chain joins TRBV12-3 or TRBV12-4 and TRBJ1-6, with no clear D. V lost 3 bases and J 9 bases, leaving 6 bases between the germline ends. The CDR3 spans 12 residues.

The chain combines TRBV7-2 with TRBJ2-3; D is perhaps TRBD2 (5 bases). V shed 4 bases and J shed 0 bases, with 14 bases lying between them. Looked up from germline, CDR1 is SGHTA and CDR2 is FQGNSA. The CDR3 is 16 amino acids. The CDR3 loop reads CASSSGTDSSTDTQYF. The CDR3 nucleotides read TGTGCCAGCAGCTCTGGCACGGACTCTAGCACAGATACGCAGTATTTT.

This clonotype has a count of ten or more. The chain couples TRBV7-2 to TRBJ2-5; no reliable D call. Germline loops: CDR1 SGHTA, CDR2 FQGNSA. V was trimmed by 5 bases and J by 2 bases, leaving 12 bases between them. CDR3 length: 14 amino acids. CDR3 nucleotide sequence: TGTGCCAGCAGCAAGACGGCTTATCAAGAGACCCAGTACTTC. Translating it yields CASSKTAYQETQYF.

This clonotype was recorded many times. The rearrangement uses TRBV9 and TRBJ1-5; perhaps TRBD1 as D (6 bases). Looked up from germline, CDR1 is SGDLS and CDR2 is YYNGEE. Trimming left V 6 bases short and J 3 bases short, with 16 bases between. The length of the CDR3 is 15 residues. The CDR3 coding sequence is TGTGCCAGCACCGAAGGAGGGGGACACAATCAGCCCCAGCATTTT. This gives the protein CASTEGGGHNQPQHF.

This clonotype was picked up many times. The CDR3 DNA follows: TGTGCCAGCAGCTTGGTTCAGGGGTCTGGGCAAGAGACCCAGTACTTC. Translated, it gives CASSLVQGSGQETQYF. The V call is TRBV5-5, the J call TRBJ2-5; D perhaps matches TRBD1 (6 bases). Per germline, CDR1 SGHKS and CDR2 YYEKEE (reference sequence). V was pared by 0 bases and J by 2 bases, with 14 bases between. The length of the CDR3 is 16 residues.

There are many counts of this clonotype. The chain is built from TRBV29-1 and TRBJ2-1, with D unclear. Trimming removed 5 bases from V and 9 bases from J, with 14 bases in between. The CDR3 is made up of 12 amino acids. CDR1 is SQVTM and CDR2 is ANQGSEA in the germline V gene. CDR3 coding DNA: TGCAGCGTTCGGACGTCCCGGGTTGAGCAGTTCTTC. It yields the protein CSVRTSRVEQFF.

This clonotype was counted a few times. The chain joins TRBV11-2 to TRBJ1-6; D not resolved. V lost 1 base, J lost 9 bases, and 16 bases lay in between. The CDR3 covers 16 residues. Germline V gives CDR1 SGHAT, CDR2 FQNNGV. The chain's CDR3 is CASSLVDSEKGSPLHF. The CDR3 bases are TGTGCCAGCAGCTTAGTTGACTCGGAAAAGGGTTCACCCCTCCACTTT.

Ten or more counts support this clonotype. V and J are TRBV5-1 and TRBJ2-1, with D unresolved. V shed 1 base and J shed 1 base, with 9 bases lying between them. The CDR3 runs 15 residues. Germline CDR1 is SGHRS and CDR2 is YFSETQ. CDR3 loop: CASSLSGRSYNEQFF. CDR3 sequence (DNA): TGCGCCAGCAGCTTGTCAGGCAGGTCCTACAATGAGCAGTTCTTC.

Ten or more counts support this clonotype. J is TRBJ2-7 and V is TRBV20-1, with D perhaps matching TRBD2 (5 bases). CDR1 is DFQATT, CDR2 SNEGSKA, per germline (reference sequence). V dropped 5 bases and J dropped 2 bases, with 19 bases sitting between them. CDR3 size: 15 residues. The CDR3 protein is CSAPPGLKNTYEQYF. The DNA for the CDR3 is TGCAGTGCTCCTCCAGGACTGAAGAATACCTACGAGCAGTACTTC.

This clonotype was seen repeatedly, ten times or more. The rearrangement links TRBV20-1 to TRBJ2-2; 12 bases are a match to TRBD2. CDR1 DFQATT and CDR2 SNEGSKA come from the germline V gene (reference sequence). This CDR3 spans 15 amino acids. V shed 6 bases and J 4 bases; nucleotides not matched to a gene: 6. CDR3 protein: CSARLAGEGTGELFF. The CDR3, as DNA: TGCAGTGCGAGACTAGCGGGAGAAGGCACCGGGGAGCTGTTTTTT.

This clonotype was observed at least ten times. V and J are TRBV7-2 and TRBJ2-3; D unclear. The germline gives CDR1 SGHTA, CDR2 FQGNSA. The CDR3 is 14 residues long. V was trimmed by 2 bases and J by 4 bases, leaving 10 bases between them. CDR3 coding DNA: TGTGCCAGCAGCTTACGGGTTAACCCAGATACGCAGTATTTT. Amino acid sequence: CASSLRVNPDTQYF.

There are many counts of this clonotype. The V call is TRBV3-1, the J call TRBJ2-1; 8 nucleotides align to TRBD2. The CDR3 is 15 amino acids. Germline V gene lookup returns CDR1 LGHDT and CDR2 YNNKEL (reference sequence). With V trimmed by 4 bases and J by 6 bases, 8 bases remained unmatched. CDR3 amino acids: CASSRSGEEGNEQFF. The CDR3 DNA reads TGTGCCAGCAGCCGTAGCGGGGAGGAAGGCAATGAGCAGTTCTTC.

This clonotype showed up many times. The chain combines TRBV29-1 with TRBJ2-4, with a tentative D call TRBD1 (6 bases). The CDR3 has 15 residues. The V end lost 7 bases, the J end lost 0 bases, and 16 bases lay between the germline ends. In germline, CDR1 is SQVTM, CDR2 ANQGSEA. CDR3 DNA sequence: TGCAGCGCTGGGACATCGGCCCTAGCCAAAAACATTCAGTACTTC. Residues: CSAGTSALAKNIQYF.

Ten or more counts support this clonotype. The chain's CDR3 is CSAEGDTDTQYF. CDR3 DNA: TGCAGTGCAGAGGGTGACACAGATACGCAGTATTTT. This chain uses TRBV20-1 with TRBJ2-3; maybe TRBD2 (5 bases). The V and J ends lost 6 bases and 2 bases respectively, with 9 bases between them. Germline values: CDR1 DFQATT, CDR2 SNEGSKA (reference sequence). The CDR3 is 12 residues long.

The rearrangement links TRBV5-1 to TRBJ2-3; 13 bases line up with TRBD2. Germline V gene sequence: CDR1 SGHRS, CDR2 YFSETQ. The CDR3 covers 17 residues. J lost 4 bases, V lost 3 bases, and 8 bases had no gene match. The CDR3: CASSSTPGLAGPDTQYF. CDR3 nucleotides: TGCGCCAGCAGCTCAACCCCGGGACTAGCGGGACCAGATACGCAGTATTTT.

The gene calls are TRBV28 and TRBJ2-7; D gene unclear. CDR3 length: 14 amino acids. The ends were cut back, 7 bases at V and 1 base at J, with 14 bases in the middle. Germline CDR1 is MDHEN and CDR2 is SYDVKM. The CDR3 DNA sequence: TGTGCCAGCACTTCCGGCGGAACTTCCTACGAGCAGTACTTC. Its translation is CASTSGGTSYEQYF.

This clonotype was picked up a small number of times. Here the CDR3 reads CASSLTGDADTQYF. CDR3 nucleotides: TGTGCCAGCAGTTTAACAGGGGATGCAGATACGCAGTATTTT. The chain joins TRBV12-3 or TRBV12-4 to TRBJ2-3; TRBD1 matches at 7 bases. Trimming at V came to 2 bases and at J to 4 bases, leaving 3 bases not matched to a gene. This CDR3 has 14 amino acids.